The present entry profiles one T cell receptor beta chain with its context. This clonotype occurred many times. The antigen this receptor binds is unknown. Per-base quality was not reported, and no clone a single base away is much larger than it. The TCR beta CDR3 regions were amplified from the RNA transcripts. For the first round of RT-PCR on the TCR CDR3, the HTBI primer set was used together with the Qiagen OneStep RT-PCR kit. A second multiplex PCR round built the libraries, followed by size selection and purification. Libraries were sequenced paired-end with 100 bp reads on an Illumina HiSeq2000. From the authors' description of their analysis: SOAPnuke was used to process the raw data, removing reads that contained adapters or uncalled bases, had a mean Phred below 15, or lacked an exact match to the constant primer or identifier. High-quality paired reads were merged with COPE v1.2.5, and unique nucleotide sequences were defined as clonotypes. Clonotypes were aligned to IMGT TRBV, TRBD and TRBJ reference segments using MiTCR v1.1. Analysis was restricted to V-J combinations with a frequency above 0.0001, which covered about 99% of repertoires. A TCS score was defined as the ratio between F50 (clonal expansion) and ExV (chaos), using BLOSUM62-based TCRdist between CDR3 peptides within each V-J. Welch's t-statistics and random forest reduced around 550 V-J features to 10 to 15, which were used in a naive Bayes classifier (R e1071). TCRdb reprocessed the public reads (quality trimming at Q25 with fastp, clone calling with MiXCR) and kept in-frame beta chains. CDR3 protein duplicates are merged, each entry listing the most common genes and DNA. The V and J calls were not made by the authors but by TCRdb's processing. For this sample there are about 290,000 distinct CDR3 sequences; roughly 13% appear just once. Together, the top ten hold roughly 8.5% of the sample.

The hyperthyroidism patients were between 18 and 65 years old and newly diagnosed, with a disease duration of less than 2 months. Exclusion was applied to patients with uncontrolled infections, other autoimmune diseases, pregnancy or lactation. Diagnoses were established on the basis of clinical symptoms, serum thyroxine and TRAb, thyroid ultrasound, and orbital computed tomography. For progressor patients, blood was drawn at the first diagnosis of hyperthyroidism, before any ophthalmopathy symptoms had appeared. PBMCs were isolated from 7.5 to 10 ml of fresh peripheral blood by Ficoll-Paque density gradient centrifugation. Progressor patients were defined as those initially diagnosed with Graves' hyperthyroidism in whom ophthalmopathy developed during follow-up. Total RNA was extracted using Trizol reagent, and RNA quality was assessed on an Agilent 2100 Bioanalyzer. These data come from a study of T cells in Graves' hyperthyroidism and ophthalmopathy (dated by TCRdb to the late 2010s). With regard to the full study: Peripheral blood samples were taken at initial diagnosis, before any treatment was given. To identify TCR V-J signatures that set the groups apart, the researchers used a discovery cohort of 100 patients, made up of about 44 with Graves' ophthalmopathy and approximately 57 with stable Graves' hyperthyroidism. Whether ophthalmopathy could be predicted prospectively was tested in an independent validation cohort made up of under 20 hyperthyroidism patients plus 17 patients who later progressed to ophthalmopathy. For training and testing, the approximately 97 patients in the discovery cohort were randomly divided in a 7:3 ratio. Thyroid tissue and blood T-cell repertoires from six or seven Graves' hyperthyroidism patients were also compared in the study. After blood sampling, hyperthyroidism patients were treated with methimazole at a starting dose of 30 mg daily, and ophthalmopathy patients were treated with high-dose intravenous methylprednisolone. TCR Vbeta CDR3 sequencing of around 130 peripheral blood samples (fewer than 45 ophthalmopathy, 75 or so hyperthyroidism and roughly 17 progressor patients) is reported in the paper.

The cysteine opens and the phenylalanine closes a CDR3 of 16 amino acids. Only the CDR3 DNA stays, 48 bases, in frame from base 1. Relative to germline, V is 3 bases shorter and J is 6 bases shorter, with 19 bases between their ends. The germline V gene specifies SGDLS as CDR1 and YYNGEE as CDR2. Summary of the overall study and its limitations: During validation, the model predicted progression to ophthalmopathy a median of about 5.9 months ahead of onset, with approximately 70% sensitivity and around 72% specificity. A model built on a 13 V-J signature distinguished ophthalmopathy from stable hyperthyroidism, reaching 85% to 90% sensitivity and approximately 81% specificity in cross-validation and 80%/75% in testing. No statistical method was used to set the sample size in advance, and investigators knew the group allocation. Blood samples also contained most of the expanded thyroid clonotypes (frequency above 0.001), which suggests that blood repertoires may reflect thyroid immune responses.

Here the chain combines TRBV9 and TRBJ2-1; the D gene could be TRBD1 or TRBD2, each one agreeing over 5 bases. This TCR derives from a woman in her 30s with Graves' hyperthyroidism that later progressed to Graves' ophthalmopathy. The sequenced sample consisted of blood. CDR3 region: CASSAQVGVAGNEQFF. The DNA sequence is given as TGTGCCAGCAGCGCCCAGGTAGGGGTCGCGGGCAATGAGCAGTTCTTC.